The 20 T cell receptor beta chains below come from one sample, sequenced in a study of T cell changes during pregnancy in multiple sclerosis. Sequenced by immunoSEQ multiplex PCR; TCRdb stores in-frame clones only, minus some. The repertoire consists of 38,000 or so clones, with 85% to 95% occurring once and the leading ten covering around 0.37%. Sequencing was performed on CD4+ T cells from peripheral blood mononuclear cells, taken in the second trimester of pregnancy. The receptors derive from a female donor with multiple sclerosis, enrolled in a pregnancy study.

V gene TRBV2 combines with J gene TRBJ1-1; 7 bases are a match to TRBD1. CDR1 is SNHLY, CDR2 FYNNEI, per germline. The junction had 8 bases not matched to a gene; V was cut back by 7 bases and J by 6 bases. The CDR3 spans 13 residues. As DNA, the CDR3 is TGTGCCAGCAAGGACAGGTCTGTCTCTGAAGCTTTCTTT. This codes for CASKDRSVSEAFF. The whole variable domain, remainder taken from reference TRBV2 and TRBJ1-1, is EPEVTQTPSHQVTQMGQEVILRCVPISNHLYFYWYRQILGQKVEFLVSFYNNEISEKSEIFDDQFSVERPDGSNFTLKIRSTKLEDSAMYFCASKDRSVSEAFFGQGTRLTVV.

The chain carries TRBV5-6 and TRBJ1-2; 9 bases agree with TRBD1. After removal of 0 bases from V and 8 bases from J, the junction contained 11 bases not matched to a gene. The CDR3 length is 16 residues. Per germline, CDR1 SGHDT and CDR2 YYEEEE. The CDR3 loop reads CASSLDRDRDSGGYTF. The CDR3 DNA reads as TGTGCCAGCAGCTTGGATAGGGACAGGGATTCAGGGGGCTACACCTTC. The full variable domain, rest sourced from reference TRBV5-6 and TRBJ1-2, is DAGVTQSPTHLIKTRGQQVTLRCSPKSGHDTVSWYQQALGQGPQFIFQYYEEEERQRGNFPDRFSGHQFPNYSSELNVNALLLGDSALYLCASSLDRDRDSGGYTFGSGTRLTVV.

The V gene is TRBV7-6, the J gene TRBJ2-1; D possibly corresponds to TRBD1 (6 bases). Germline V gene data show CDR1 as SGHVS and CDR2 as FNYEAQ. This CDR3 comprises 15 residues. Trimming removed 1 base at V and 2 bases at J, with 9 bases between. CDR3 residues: CASSLEDRAYNEQFF. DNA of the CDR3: TGTGCCAGCAGCTTAGAGGACAGAGCCTACAATGAGCAGTTCTTC.

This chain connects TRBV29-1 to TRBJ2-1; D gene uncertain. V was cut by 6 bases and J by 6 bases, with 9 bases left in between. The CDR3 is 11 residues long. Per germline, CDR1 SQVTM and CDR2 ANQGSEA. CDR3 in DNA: TGCAGCGTAGAGGTGTTCAATGAGCAGTTCTTC. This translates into CSVEVFNEQFF.

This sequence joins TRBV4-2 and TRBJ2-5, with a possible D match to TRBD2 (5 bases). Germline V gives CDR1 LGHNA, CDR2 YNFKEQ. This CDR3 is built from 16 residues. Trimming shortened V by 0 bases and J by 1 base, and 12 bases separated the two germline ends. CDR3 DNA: TGTGCCAGCAGCCAAGATAATTCGGGAATCCAAGAGACCCAGTACTTC. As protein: CASSQDNSGIQETQYF.

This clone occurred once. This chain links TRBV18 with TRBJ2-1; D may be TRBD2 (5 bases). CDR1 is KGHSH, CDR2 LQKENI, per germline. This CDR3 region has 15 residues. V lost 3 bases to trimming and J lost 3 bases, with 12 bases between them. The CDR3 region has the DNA TGTGCCAGCTCACCGACTCGGGCGGGCTACAATGAGCAGTTCTTC. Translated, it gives CASSPTRAGYNEQFF.

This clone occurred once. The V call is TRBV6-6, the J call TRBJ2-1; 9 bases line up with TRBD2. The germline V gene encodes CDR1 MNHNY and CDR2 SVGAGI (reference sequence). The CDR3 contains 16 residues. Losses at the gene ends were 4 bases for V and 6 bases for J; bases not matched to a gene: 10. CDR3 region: CASSFGLASRGNEQFF. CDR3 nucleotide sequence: TGTGCCAGCAGTTTCGGACTAGCGTCACGGGGCAATGAGCAGTTCTTC.

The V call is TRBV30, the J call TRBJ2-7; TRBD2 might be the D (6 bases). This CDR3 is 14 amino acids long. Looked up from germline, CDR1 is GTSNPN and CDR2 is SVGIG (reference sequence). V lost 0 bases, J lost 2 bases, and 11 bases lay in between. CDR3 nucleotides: TGTGCCTGGAGTGTGGGACTCGTCCCCTACGAGCAGTACTTC. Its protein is CAWSVGLVPYEQYF. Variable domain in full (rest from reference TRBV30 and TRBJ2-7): SQTIHQWPATLVQPVGSPLSLECTVEGTSNPNLYWYRQAAGRGLQLLFYSVGIGQISSEVPQNLSASRPQDRQFILSSKKLLLSDSGFYLCAWSVGLVPYEQYFGPGTRLTVT.

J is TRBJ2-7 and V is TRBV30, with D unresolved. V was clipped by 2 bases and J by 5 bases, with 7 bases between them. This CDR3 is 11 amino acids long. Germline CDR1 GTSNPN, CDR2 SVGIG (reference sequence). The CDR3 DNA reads TGTGCCTGGAGTCTCCCCCACGAGCAGTACTTC. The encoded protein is CAWSLPHEQYF.

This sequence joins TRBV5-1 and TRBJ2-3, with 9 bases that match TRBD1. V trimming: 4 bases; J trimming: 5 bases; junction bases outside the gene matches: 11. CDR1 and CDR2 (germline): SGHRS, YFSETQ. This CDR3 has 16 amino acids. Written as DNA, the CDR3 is TGCGCCAGCAGCGACAGAACAGGGGGCGGAGGAGATACGCAGTATTTT. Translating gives CASSDRTGGGGDTQYF.

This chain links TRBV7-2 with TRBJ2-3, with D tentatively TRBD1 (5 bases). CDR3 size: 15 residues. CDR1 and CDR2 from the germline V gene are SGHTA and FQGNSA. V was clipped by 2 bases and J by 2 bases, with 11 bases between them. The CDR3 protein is CASSLSRAATDTQYF. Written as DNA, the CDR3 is TGTGCCAGCAGCTTAAGCAGGGCGGCCACAGATACGCAGTATTTT.

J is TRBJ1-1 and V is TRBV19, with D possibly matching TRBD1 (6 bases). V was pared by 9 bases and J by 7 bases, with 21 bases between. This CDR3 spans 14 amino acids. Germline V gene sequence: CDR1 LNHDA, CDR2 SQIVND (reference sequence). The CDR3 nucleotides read TGTGCCAGCCAACTGATGGTGCCGGGACATGAAGCTTTCTTT. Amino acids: CASQLMVPGHEAFF.

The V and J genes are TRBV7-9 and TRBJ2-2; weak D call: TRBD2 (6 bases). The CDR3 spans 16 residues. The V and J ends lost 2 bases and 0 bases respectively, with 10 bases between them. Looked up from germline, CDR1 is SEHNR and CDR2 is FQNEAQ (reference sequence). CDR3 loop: CASSLPAGPNTGELFF. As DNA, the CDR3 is TGTGCCAGCAGCTTACCGGCGGGGCCGAACACCGGGGAGCTGTTTTTT.

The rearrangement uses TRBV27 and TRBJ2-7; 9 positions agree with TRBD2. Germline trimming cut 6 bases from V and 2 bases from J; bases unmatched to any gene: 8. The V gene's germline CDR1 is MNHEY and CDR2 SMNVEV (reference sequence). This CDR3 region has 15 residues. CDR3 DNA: TGTGCCAGCAGGAGGTGGACTAGCGCTCCCTACGAGCAGTACTTC. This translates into CASRRWTSAPYEQYF.

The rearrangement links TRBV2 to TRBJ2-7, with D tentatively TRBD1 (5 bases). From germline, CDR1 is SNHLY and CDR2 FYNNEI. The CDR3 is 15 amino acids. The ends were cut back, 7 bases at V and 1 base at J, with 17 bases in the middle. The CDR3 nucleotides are TGTGCCAGCACCATCACGGACACCGCTTCCTACGAGCAGTACTTC. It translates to CASTITDTASYEQYF.

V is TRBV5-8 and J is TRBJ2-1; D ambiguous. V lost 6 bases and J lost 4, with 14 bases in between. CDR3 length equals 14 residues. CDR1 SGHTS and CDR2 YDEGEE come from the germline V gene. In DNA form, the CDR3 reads TGTGCCAGCACCTGGGTGGCCAGGTACAATGAGCAGTTCTTC. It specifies CASTWVARYNEQFF.

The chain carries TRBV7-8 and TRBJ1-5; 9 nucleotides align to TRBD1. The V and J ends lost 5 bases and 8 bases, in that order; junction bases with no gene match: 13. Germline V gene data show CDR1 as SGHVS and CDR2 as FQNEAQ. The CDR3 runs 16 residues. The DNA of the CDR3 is TGTGCCAGCAGCCCCCGGATCCGGGACAGGGAAAAGCCCCAGCATTTT. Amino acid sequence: CASSPRIRDREKPQHF.

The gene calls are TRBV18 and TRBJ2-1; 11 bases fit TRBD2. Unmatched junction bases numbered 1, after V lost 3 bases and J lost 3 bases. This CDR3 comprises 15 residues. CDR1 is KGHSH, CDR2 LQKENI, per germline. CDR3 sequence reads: CASSPGTSGYNEQFF. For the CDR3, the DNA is TGTGCCAGCTCACCCGGGACTAGCGGCTACAATGAGCAGTTCTTC.

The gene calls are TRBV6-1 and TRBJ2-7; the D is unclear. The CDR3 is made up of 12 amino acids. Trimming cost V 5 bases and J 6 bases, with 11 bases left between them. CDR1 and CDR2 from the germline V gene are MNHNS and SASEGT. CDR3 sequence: CASSRSSGEQYF. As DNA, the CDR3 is TGTGCCAGCAGTAGGAGTAGTGGCGAGCAGTACTTC.

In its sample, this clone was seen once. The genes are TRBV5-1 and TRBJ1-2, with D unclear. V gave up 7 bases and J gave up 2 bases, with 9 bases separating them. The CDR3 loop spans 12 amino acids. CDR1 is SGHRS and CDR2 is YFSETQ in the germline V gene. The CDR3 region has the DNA TGCGCCAGCCGTTTACAGAACTATGGCTACACCTTC. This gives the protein CASRLQNYGYTF.